These T cell receptor beta chains were read from a single sample in a study of shared clonotypes between healthy human individuals. Data came from immunoSEQ multiplex PCR; TCRdb stores just in-frame clones and leaves some out. The sample shows some 2.3 million clones, 85% to 95% of them seen only once. The source material was naive CD4+ T cells from PBMCs. These receptors originate from a young man in good health. Some clones in this sample may be carry-over from other donors' samples. CDR3s leave out the opening cysteine and the closing phenylalanine or tryptophan. The order of the fields is J gene, V gene, CDR3 protein.

TRBJ1-1	TRBV18	ASSPSINRGLTEAF
TRBJ2-3	TRBV9	ASSGFTDTQY
TRBJ2-7	TRBV6-5	ASSSLGATRYEQY
TRBJ2-6	TRBV11-2	ASSLRLTGLGGANVLT
TRBJ2-1	TRBV11-2	ASGLAGNNEQF
TRBJ2-7	TRBV19	ASSLQYFSSYEQY
TRBJ2-7	TRBV28	ASSRRLYEQY
TRBJ1-5	TRBV28	ASSLVGQPQH
TRBJ2-3	TRBV11-3	ASSPGLLTDTQY
TRBJ1-1	TRBV9	ASSPGVNTEAF
TRBJ2-5	TRBV5-4	ASSFPGRREETQY
TRBJ2-1	TRBV14	ASSQDRYNEQF
TRBJ2-7	TRBV5-4	ASSARLAGDEQY
TRBJ1-1	TRBV4-3	ASSLGRTVNTEAF
TRBJ2-1	TRBV7-3	ASSPLAGGYNEQF
TRBJ1-1	TRBV5-1	ASSLEGAQNTEAF
TRBJ2-7	TRBV6-5	ASSQQGAVYEQY
TRBJ2-2	TRBV29-1	GGQNTGELF
TRBJ2-1	TRBV7-8	ASRVRQTYNEQF